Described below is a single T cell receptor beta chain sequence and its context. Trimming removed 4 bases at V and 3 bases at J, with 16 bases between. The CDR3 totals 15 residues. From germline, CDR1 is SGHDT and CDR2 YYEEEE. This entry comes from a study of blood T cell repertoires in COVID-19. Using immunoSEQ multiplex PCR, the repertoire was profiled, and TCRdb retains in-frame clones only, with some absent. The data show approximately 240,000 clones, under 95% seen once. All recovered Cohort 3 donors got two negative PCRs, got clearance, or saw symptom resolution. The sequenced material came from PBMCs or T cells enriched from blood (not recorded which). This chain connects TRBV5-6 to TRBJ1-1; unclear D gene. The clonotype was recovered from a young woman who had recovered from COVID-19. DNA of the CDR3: TGTGCCAGCAGCCCCTTGACATCCTCCGACACTGAAGCTTTCTTT. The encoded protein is CASSPLTSSDTEAFF. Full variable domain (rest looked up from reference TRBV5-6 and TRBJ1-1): DAGVTQSPTHLIKTRGQQVTLRCSPKSGHDTVSWYQQALGQGPQFIFQYYEEEERQRGNFPDRFSGHQFPNYSSELNVNALLLGDSALYLCASSPLTSSDTEAFFGQGTRLTVV.